The following is a TCR beta chain sequence with its context. Its antigen is unknown. This clone may be a read error of a much larger clone one base away. Individual cDNA molecules were tagged with unique molecular identifiers. One entry per CDR3 protein results from TCRdb running MiXCR on the 5' RACE reads. The data hold about 100,000 distinct CDR3 sequences, with roughly 13% observed a single time. The junction had 10 bases not matched to a gene; V was cut back by 4 bases and J by 4 bases. Germline V gives CDR1 LGHNA, CDR2 YSLEER. The CDR3 loop spans 15 amino acids. These data are taken from a study of early T cells in non-severe SARS-CoV-2 infection. Turning to the study itself: With bulk RNA from unsorted whole blood as input, sequencing yielded unpaired chains.

Study outcomes and limitations: VDJdb-based annotation leaned toward anti-spike CD8 responses and missed private and CD4 specificities.

The rearrangement links TRBV4-3 to TRBJ2-7, with TRBD2 identical over 7 bases. Sequences were obtained from whole blood. The sequence came from an adult who was a healthcare worker with PCR-confirmed SARS-CoV-2 infection or an uninfected control (not recorded which). The CDR3 is CASSPRRGKGYEQYF. CDR3 nucleotides: TGCGCCAGCAGCCCCCGGCGGGGGAAAGGGTACGAGCAGTACTTC.